The 18 T cell receptor beta chains listed next were all sequenced from one sample in a study of cytomegalovirus exposure and HLA in healthy donors. Produced via immunoSEQ multiplex PCR; TCRdb's table is partial and in-frame only. The profile covers about 55,000 clones, with more than 80% appearing a single time and about 3% taken by the ten largest. The specimen sequenced was PBMCs. The receptors were sampled from a young man in good health and CMV-seronegative.

This clone was detected only a few times. DNA for the CDR3: TGTGCCAGCACGTCAGGGACTAGCACAGATACGCAGTATTTT. Translated, it gives CASTSGTSTDTQYF. The chain has TRBV6-5 and TRBJ2-3, with D maybe TRBD2 (6 bases). The V gene's germline CDR1 is MNHEY and CDR2 SVGAGI. Trimming shortened V by 7 bases and J by 0 bases, and 11 bases separated the two germline ends. The CDR3 is 14 amino acids.

The gene calls are TRBV2 and TRBJ1-4, with D possibly being TRBD1 (6 bases). The length of the CDR3 is 16 residues. Germline V gene sequence: CDR1 SNHLY, CDR2 FYNNEI. V was cut by 2 bases and J by 2 bases, with 12 bases left in between. The CDR3 sequence is CASSEKGDWTNEKLFF. The DNA for the CDR3 is TGTGCCAGCAGTGAAAAGGGGGATTGGACTAATGAAAAACTGTTTTTT.

This rearrangement joins TRBV4-2 to TRBJ1-4; perhaps TRBD1 as D (5 bases). The CDR3 is 16 amino acids. CDR1 is LGHNA, CDR2 YNFKEQ, per germline. Between the trimmed V and J ends, which lost 0 bases and 5 bases, there was a span of 13 bases. The CDR3 reads CASSQDSGRVNEKLFF. The CDR3 bases are TGTGCCAGCAGCCAAGATTCGGGCAGGGTCAATGAAAAACTGTTTTTT.

The chain links TRBV27 to TRBJ2-7; 7 bases agree with TRBD1. CDR3 size: 14 residues. The V and J ends lost 3 bases and 2 bases, in that order; junction bases with no gene match: 4. CDR1 and CDR2 from the germline V gene are MNHEY and SMNVEV (reference sequence). The DNA of the CDR3 is TGTGCCAGCAGTTTGAAGGGGGCGACCTACGAGCAGTACTTC. Translating it yields CASSLKGATYEQYF.

The CDR3 DNA sequence: TGTGCCAGCTCACCTAGCGGGAGCGAGTCAGCCTTGCCCTACGAGCAGTACTTC. Protein product: CASSPSGSESALPYEQYF. V and J are TRBV18 and TRBJ2-7; 9 nucleotides align to TRBD2. With V trimmed by 3 bases and J by 2 bases, 14 bases remained unmatched. Germline values: CDR1 KGHSH, CDR2 LQKENI. The CDR3 is made up of 18 amino acids.

This clone was counted once. The V gene is TRBV6-1, the J gene TRBJ1-3; D gene uncertain. This CDR3 is built from 14 residues. Looked up from germline, CDR1 is MNHNS and CDR2 is SASEGT. The V and J ends lost 2 bases and 4 bases respectively, with 9 bases between them. Written as DNA, the CDR3 is TGTGCCAGCAGTGAAATCCTCGGGGGAAACACCATATATTTT. Protein product: CASSEILGGNTIYF.

This clone was picked up one time. An end of the junction does not agree with germline; a read error may underlie this. This rearrangement joins TRBV6-5 to TRBJ2-1; 11 bases agree with TRBD2. Germline loops: CDR1 MNHEY, CDR2 SVGAGI. CDR3 length equals 15 residues. The CDR3 is CASSDSSGRYNEQFF. The CDR3 region has the DNA TGTGCCAGCAGTGACTCTAGCGGGAGGTACAATGAGCAGTTCTTC.

The V and J genes are TRBV6-1 and TRBJ1-1; the match to TRBD1 covers 8 bases. In germline, CDR1 is MNHNS, CDR2 SASEGT. The CDR3 has 19 amino acids. V gave up 0 bases and J gave up 1 base; unmatched junction bases: 13. The CDR3 DNA reads TGTGCCAGCAGTGAAGCGACCGGACAGGGAGGTTGGGAGAACACTGAAGCTTTCTTT. This encodes CASSEATGQGGWENTEAFF.

The rearrangement uses TRBV4-2 and TRBJ2-3, with TRBD1 as a possible D gene (6 bases). The length of the CDR3 is 16 residues. The germline gives CDR1 LGHNA, CDR2 YNFKEQ. Trimming took 0 bases from V and 4 from J, leaving 14 bases between them. CDR3 loop: CASSQDQGSGPDTQYF. CDR3 DNA: TGTGCCAGCAGCCAAGATCAGGGGAGTGGGCCAGATACGCAGTATTTT.

This clone was counted a single time. The genes are TRBV29-1 and TRBJ2-1; 9 nucleotides align to TRBD2. This CDR3 contains 12 residues. In germline, CDR1 is SQVTM, CDR2 ANQGSEA. The J segment lost 13 bases and the V segment lost 5 bases, leaving 9 bases of the junction unmatched. CDR3 DNA: TGCAGCGTTCGAACTAGCGGGTCCGCTCAGTTCTTC. Encoded protein: CSVRTSGSAQFF.

V and J are TRBV5-4 and TRBJ1-2; 10 positions agree with TRBD1. Losses at the gene ends were 4 bases for V and 2 bases for J; bases not matched to a gene: 5. From germline, CDR1 is SGHNT and CDR2 YYREEE (reference sequence). CDR3 length: 15 residues. CDR3 nucleotide sequence: TGTGCCAGCAGCCACTCGACAGGGGGCAACTATGGCTACACCTTC. Translating gives CASSHSTGGNYGYTF. The full variable domain, with the rest looked up from reference TRBV5-4 and TRBJ1-2, is ETGVTQSPTHLIKTRGQQVTLRCSSQSGHNTVSWYQQALGQGPQFIFQYYREEENGRGNFPPRFSGLQFPNYSSELNVNALELDDSALYLCASSHSTGGNYGYTFGSGTRLTVV.

As for this clone: This CDR3 is also generated by other DNA sequences in the sample. The chain couples TRBV5-1 to TRBJ2-7; 7 nucleotides agree with TRBD2. V lost 7 bases, J lost 3 bases, and 7 bases stayed unmatched. The CDR3 sequence is 13 residues long. Germline V CDR1 and CDR2: SGHRS, YFSETQ. The DNA for the CDR3 is TGCGCCAGCTCCCCCTCGGGGGGCTACGAGCAGTACTTC. Its protein product is CASSPSGGYEQYF.

The rearrangement joins TRBV10-1 to TRBJ2-7; D may be TRBD2 (5 bases). The CDR3 runs to 21 residues. Trimming pared 0 bases from V and 6 bases from J, leaving 33 bases between. Germline V gene data show CDR1 as WNHNN and CDR2 as SYGVQD (reference sequence). CDR3 nucleotides: TGCGCCAGCAGTGAGTCGAACATTGGGGTCCGAGGGCCCTCGGGTGCGGCCGAGCAGTACTTC. This sequence encodes CASSESNIGVRGPSGAAEQYF.

The chain is built from TRBV6-1 and TRBJ1-2; tentative D call: TRBD1 (5 bases). Trimming took off 5 bases at V and 7 bases at J, with 14 bases between the two ends. The CDR3 extends over 13 amino acids. CDR1 and CDR2 from the germline V gene are MNHNS and SASEGT. CDR3 loop: CASSRTRVLGYTF. CDR3 in DNA: TGTGCCAGCAGTCGTACCAGGGTGCTTGGCTACACCTTC.

This sequence joins TRBV5-1 and TRBJ2-7, with D possibly TRBD2 on 6 matching bases. Per germline, CDR1 SGHRS and CDR2 YFSETQ. V lost 4 bases and J lost 6, with 14 bases in between. This CDR3 has 13 amino acids. CDR3 in amino acids: CASSPLARGEQYF. CDR3 DNA: TGCGCCAGCAGCCCCCTTGCGCGGGGCGAGCAGTACTTC.

The rearrangement joins TRBV5-1 to TRBJ2-3, with 12 bases aligning to TRBD2. The CDR3 has 15 residues. After removal of 4 bases from V and 4 bases from J, the junction contained 4 bases not matched to a gene. CDR1 is SGHRS, CDR2 YFSETQ, per germline. The CDR3 DNA follows: TGCGCCAGCAGCCCTAGCGGGAGGGTCCCAGATACGCAGTATTTT. This codes for CASSPSGRVPDTQYF.

Only a few counts were recorded for this clone. V gene TRBV6-5 combines with J gene TRBJ2-5; 14 positions match TRBD2. CDR1 and CDR2 from the germline V gene are MNHEY and SVGAGI. This CDR3 is 15 amino acids long. Trimming at V came to 2 bases and at J to 5 bases, leaving 1 base not matched to a gene. This CDR3 reads CASSYGTSGSETQYF. Written as DNA, the CDR3 is TGTGCCAGCAGTTACGGGACTAGCGGGAGTGAGACCCAGTACTTC.

The chain links TRBV25-1 to TRBJ1-5; the D is unclear. Germline V gives CDR1 MGHDK, CDR2 SYGVNS. V shed 0 bases and J shed 0 bases, with 6 bases lying between them. The CDR3 runs 15 residues. This CDR3 is CASSEYGHSNQPQHF. CDR3 DNA sequence: TGTGCCAGCAGTGAATATGGGCATAGCAATCAGCCCCAGCATTTT.